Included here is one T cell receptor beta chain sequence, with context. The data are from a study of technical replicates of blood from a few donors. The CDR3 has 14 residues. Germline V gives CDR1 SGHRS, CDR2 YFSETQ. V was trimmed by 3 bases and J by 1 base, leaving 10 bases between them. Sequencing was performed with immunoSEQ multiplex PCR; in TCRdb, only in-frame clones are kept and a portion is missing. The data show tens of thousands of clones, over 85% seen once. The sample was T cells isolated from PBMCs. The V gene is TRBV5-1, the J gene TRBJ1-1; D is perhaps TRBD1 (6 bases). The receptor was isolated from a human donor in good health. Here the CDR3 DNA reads TGCGCCAGCAGCTGGAAGGGGGAGAACACTGAAGCTTTCTTT. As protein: CASSWKGENTEAFF.